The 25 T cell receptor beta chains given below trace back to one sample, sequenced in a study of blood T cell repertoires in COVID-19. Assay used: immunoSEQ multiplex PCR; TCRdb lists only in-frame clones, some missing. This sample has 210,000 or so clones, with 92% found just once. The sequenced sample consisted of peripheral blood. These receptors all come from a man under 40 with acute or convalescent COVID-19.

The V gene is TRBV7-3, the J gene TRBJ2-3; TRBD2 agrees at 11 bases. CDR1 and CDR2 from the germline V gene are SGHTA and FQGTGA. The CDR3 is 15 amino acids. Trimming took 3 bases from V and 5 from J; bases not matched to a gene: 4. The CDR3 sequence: CASSFGTSGRDTQYF. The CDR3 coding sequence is TGTGCCAGCAGCTTCGGGACTAGCGGCCGAGATACGCAGTATTTT.

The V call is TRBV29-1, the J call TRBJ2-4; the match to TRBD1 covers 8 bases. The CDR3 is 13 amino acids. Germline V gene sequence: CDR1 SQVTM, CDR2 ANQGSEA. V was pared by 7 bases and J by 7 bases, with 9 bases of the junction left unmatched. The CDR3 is CSAHIRTGNIQYF. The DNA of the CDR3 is TGCAGCGCTCACATCCGGACAGGGAACATTCAGTACTTC.

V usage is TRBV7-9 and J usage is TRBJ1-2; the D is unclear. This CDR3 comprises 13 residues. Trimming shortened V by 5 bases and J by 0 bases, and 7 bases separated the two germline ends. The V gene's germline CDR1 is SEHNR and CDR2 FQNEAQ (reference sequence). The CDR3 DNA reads TGTGCCAGCAGCCACAAAGCTAACTATGGCTACACCTTC. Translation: CASSHKANYGYTF.

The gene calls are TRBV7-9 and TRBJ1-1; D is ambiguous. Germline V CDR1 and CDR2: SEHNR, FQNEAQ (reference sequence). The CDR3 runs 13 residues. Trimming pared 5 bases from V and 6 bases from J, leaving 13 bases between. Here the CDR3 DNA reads TGTGCCAGCAGCCGGCCCCGCGGGGCTGAAGCTTTCTTT. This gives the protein CASSRPRGAEAFF. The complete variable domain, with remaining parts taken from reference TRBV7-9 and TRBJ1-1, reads DTGVSQNPRHKITKRGQNVTFRCDPISEHNRLYWYRQTLGQGPEFLTYFQNEAQLEKSRLLSDRFSAERPKGSFSTLEIQRTEQGDSAMYLCASSRPRGAEAFFGQGTRLTVV.

The CDR3, as DNA: TGTGCCAGCAGTTTACCGGGGGGGAGAACCCAGTACTTC. This translates into CASSLPGGRTQYF. The chain is built from TRBV25-1 and TRBJ2-5; TRBD2 aligns across 8 bases. Germline CDR1 and CDR2: MGHDK and SYGVNS. The CDR3 runs 13 residues. The junction had 7 bases not matched to a gene; V was cut back by 5 bases and J by 8 bases.

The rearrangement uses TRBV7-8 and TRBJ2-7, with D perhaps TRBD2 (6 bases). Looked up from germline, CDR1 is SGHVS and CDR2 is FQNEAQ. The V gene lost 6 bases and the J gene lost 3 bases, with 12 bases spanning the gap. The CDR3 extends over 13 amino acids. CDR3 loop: CASRGREGYEQYF. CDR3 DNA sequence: TGTGCCAGCAGGGGGCGGGAAGGCTACGAGCAGTACTTC. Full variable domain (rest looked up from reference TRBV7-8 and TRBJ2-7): GAGVSQSPRYKVAKRGQDVALRCDPISGHVSLFWYQQALGQGPEFLTYFQNEAQLDKSGLPSDRFFAERPEGSVSTLKIQRTQQEDSAVYLCASRGREGYEQYFGPGTRLTVT.

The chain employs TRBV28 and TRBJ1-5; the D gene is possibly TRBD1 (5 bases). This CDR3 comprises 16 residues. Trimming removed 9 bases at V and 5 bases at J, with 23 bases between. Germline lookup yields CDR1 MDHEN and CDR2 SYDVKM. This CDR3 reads CASIQAQGRSYQPQHF. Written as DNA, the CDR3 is TGTGCCAGTATCCAGGCCCAGGGCCGCTCCTATCAGCCCCAGCATTTT.

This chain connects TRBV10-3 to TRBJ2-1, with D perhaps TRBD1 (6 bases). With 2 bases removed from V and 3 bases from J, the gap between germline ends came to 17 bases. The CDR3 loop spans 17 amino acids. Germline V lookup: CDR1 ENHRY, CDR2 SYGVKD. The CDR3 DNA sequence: TGTGCCATCAGTGAGGGACAGCCCGACGCCTACTACAATGAGCAGTTCTTC. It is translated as CAISEGQPDAYYNEQFF.

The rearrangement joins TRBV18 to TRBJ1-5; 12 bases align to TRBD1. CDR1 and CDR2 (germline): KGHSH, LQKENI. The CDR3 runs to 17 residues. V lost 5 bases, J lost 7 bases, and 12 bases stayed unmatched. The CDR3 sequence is CASSSGQGARALQPQHF. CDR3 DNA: TGTGCCAGCTCATCGGGACAGGGGGCTCGGGCTCTCCAGCCCCAGCATTTT.

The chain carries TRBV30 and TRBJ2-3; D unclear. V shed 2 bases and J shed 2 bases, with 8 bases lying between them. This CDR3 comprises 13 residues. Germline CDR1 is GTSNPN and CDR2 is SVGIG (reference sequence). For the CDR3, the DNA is TGTGCCTGGAGTAGAGGCTACACAGATACGCAGTATTTT. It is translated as CAWSRGYTDTQYF.

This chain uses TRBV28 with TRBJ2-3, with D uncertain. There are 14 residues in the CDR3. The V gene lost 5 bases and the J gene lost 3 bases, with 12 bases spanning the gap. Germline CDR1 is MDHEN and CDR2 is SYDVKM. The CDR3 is CASSMYIQTDTQYF. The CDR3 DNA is TGTGCCAGCAGTATGTACATACAGACAGATACGCAGTATTTT.

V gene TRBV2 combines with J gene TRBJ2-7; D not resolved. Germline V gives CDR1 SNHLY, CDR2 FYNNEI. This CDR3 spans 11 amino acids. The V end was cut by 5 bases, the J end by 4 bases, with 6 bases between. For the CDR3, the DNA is TGTGCCAGCAGTACAATATACGAGCAGTACTTC. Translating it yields CASSTIYEQYF.

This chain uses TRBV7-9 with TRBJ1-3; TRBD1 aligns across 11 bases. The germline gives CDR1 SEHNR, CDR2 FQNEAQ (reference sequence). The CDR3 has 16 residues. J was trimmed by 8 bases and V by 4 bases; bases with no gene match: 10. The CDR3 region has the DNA TGTGCCAGCAGCTCTCCATTCCCGGGACAGGGGGACACCATATATTTT. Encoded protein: CASSSPFPGQGDTIYF.

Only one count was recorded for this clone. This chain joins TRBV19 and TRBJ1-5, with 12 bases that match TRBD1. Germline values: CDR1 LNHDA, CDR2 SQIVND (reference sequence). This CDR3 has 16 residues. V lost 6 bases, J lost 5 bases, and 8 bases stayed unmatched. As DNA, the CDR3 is TGTGCCAGTAGAATACGGGACAGGGGGCTTCATCAGCCCCAGCATTTT. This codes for CASRIRDRGLHQPQHF.

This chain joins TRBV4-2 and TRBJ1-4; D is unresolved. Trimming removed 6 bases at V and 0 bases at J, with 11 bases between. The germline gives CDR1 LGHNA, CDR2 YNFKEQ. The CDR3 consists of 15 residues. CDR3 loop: CASSPNPTTNEKLFF. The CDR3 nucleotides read TGTGCCAGCAGTCCCAATCCTACAACTAATGAAAAACTGTTTTTT.

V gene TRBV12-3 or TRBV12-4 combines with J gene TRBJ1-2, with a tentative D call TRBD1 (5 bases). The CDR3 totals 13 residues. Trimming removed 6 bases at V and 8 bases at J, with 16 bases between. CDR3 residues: CASRISGFNGYTF. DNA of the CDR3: TGTGCCAGCAGAATATCAGGGTTTAACGGCTACACCTTC.

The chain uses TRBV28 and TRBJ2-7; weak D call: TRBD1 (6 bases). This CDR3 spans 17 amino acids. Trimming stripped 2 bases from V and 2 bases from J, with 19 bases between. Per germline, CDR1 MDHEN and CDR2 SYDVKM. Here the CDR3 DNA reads TGTGCCAGCAGTTTAGCCAACAGGGTGGAAGGGACCTACGAGCAGTACTTC. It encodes CASSLANRVEGTYEQYF.

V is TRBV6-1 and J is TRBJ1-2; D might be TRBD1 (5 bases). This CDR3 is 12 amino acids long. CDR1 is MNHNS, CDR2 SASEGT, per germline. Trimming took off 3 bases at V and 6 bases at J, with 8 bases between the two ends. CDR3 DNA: TGTGCCAGCAGTGAGACAGATGATGGCTACACCTTC. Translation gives CASSETDDGYTF.

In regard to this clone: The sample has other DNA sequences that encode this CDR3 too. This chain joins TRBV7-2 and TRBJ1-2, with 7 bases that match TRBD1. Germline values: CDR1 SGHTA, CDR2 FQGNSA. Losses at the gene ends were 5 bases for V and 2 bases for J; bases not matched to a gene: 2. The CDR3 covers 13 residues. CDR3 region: CASSPDRNYGYTF. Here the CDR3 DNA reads TGTGCCAGCAGCCCGGACAGGAACTATGGCTACACCTTC. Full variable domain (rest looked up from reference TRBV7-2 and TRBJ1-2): GAGVSQSPSNKVTEKGKDVELRCDPISGHTALYWYRQSLGQGLEFLIYFQGNSAPDKSGLPSDRFSAERTGGSVSTLTIQRTQQEDSAVYLCASSPDRNYGYTFGSGTRLTVV.

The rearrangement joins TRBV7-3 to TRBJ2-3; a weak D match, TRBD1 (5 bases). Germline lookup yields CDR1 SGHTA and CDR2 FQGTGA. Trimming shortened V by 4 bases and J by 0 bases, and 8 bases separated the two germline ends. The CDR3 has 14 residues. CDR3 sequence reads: CASSSRQSTDTQYF. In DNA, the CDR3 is TGTGCCAGCAGCTCACGACAGAGCACAGATACGCAGTATTTT.

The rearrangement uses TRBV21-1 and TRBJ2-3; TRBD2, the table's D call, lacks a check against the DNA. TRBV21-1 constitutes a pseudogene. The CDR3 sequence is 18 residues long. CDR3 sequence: CASSKGTSENYSTDTQYF. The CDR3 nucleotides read TGTGCCAGCAGCAAGGGGACTAGCGAGAACTATAGCACAGATACGCAGTATTTT.

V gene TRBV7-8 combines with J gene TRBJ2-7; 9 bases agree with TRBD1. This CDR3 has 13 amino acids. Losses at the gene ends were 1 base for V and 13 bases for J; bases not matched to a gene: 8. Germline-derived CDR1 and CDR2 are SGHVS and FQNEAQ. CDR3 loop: CASSLVVRDRAYF. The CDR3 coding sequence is TGTGCCAGCAGCTTAGTGGTTAGGGACAGGGCTTACTTC. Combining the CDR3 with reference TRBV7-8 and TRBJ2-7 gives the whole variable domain GAGVSQSPRYKVAKRGQDVALRCDPISGHVSLFWYQQALGQGPEFLTYFQNEAQLDKSGLPSDRFFAERPEGSVSTLKIQRTQQEDSAVYLCASSLVVRDRAYFGPGTRLTVT.

CDR3 amino acids: CSVVLTSGGYEQYF. CDR3 coding DNA: TGCAGCGTTGTTTTGACTAGCGGGGGCTACGAGCAGTACTTC. This rearrangement joins TRBV29-1 to TRBJ2-7; 12 bases line up with TRBD2. CDR1 is SQVTM, CDR2 ANQGSEA, per germline. V lost 4 bases, J lost 3 bases, and 4 bases stayed unmatched. The length of the CDR3 is 14 residues.

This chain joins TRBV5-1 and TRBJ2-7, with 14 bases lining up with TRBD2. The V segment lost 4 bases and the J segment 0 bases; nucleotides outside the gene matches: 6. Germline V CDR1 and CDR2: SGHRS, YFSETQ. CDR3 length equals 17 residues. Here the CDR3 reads CASSPGTSGGSSYEQYF. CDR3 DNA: TGCGCCAGCAGCCCGGGGACTAGCGGGGGAAGCTCCTACGAGCAGTACTTC.

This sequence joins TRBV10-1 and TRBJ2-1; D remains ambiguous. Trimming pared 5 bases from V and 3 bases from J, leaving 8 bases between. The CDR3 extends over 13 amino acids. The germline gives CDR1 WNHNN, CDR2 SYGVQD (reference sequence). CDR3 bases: TGCGCCAGCAGTCCAAGCCTCTACAATGAGCAGTTCTTC. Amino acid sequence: CASSPSLYNEQFF.